This T cell receptor beta chain was recorded in a study of spatial heterogeneity in lung cancer. Study results and caveats: Expanded tumor TCRs that were ubiquitous appeared in blood more at resection than follow-up.

Every TCR cDNA molecule bore a unique molecular identifier. TCRdb re-analysed the 5' RACE reads in MiXCR, keeping a single row per CDR3 protein. Of about 38,000 distinct CDR3 sequences listed, 7.5% to 8% are singletons. The CDR3 covers 18 residues. With 0 bases clipped from V and 3 bases from J, the junction kept 4 bases outside the gene matches. Germline V gene sequence: CDR1 SGHDN, CDR2 FVKESK. Time point here: sample taken at primary tumor resection. Whole RNA from tumor, nontumor lung or frozen PBMC was sequenced unsorted. Patients with untreated early-stage non-small cell lung cancer, numbering 72, were the donors. This clonotype was seen many times. Its antigen is still unknown.

This chain connects TRBV14 to TRBJ1-6, with 11 bases aligning to TRBD1. The origin of this receptor is a male donor with early-stage non-small cell lung cancer. Sequenced here: PBMCs, sampled at surgery. CDR3 coding DNA: TGTGCCAGCAGCCAAGAGGGACAGGGGGGTATCTATAATTCACCCCTCCACTTT. Its protein is CASSQEGQGGIYNSPLHF. The complete variable domain, with remaining parts taken from reference TRBV14 and TRBJ1-6, reads EAGVTQFPSHSVIEKGQTVTLRCDPISGHDNLYWYRRVMGKEIKFLLHFVKESKQDESGMPNNRFLAERTGGTYSTLKVQPAELEDSGVYFCASSQEGQGGIYNSPLHFGNGTRLTVT.